The rows below give T cell receptor beta chains drawn from one sample of a study of graft-versus-host responses after intestinal transplantation. TCRdb's copy holds only in-frame clones and misses some; the assay was immunoSEQ multiplex PCR. The sample has tens of thousands of clones; around 90% are singletons. Sequencing used ileum tissue, obtained roughly 54 weeks after transplant. Receptor source: a human patient who received an intestinal transplant, so some T cells may come from the graft donor. Both conserved end residues are part of each CDR3. The order of the fields is V gene, D gene, clone size, J gene, CDR3 protein, CDR3 DNA. The D gene is left open where the match is weak. Some rows mark clone size as missing; the rest say once, few, many or name a class of expanded clone.

v_call: TRBV6-5
d_call: NA
clone_size: once
j_call: TRBJ1-2
cdr3_aa: CASSSTVSPRDGYTF
cdr3_nt: TGTGCCAGCAGTTCGACAGTTTCCCCCCGGGATGGCTACACCTTC

v_call: TRBV5-6
d_call: TRBD1
clone_size: NA
j_call: TRBJ2-5
cdr3_aa: CASSFRTGWQETQYF
cdr3_nt: TGTGCCAGCAGCTTCCGGACAGGGTGGCAAGAGACCCAGTACTTC

v_call: TRBV4-2
d_call: NA
clone_size: NA
j_call: TRBJ1-1
cdr3_aa: CASSPPTENTEAFF
cdr3_nt: TGTGCCAGCAGCCCCCCGACAGAGAACACTGAAGCTTTCTTT

v_call: TRBV4-1
d_call: NA
clone_size: NA
j_call: TRBJ2-1
cdr3_aa: CASYGGVEQFF
cdr3_nt: TGCGCCAGCTACGGAGGAGTAGAGCAGTTCTTC

v_call: TRBV4-1
d_call: NA
clone_size: NA
j_call: TRBJ2-7
cdr3_aa: CASSQGRSYEQYF
cdr3_nt: TGCGCCAGCAGCCAAGGACGGTCGTACGAGCAGTACTTC

v_call: TRBV5-1
d_call: NA
clone_size: NA
j_call: TRBJ2-1
cdr3_aa: CASSLGSNEQFF
cdr3_nt: TGCGCCAGCAGCTTGGGTAGTAATGAGCAGTTCTTC

v_call: TRBV29-1
d_call: NA
clone_size: NA
j_call: TRBJ2-7
cdr3_aa: CSVETQGEQYF
cdr3_nt: TGCAGCGTTGAAACGCAGGGCGAGCAGTACTTC

v_call: TRBV7-9
d_call: NA
clone_size: NA
j_call: TRBJ2-7
cdr3_aa: CASSLEGVYEQYF
cdr3_nt: TGTGCCAGCAGCTTAGAGGGGGTCTACGAGCAGTACTTC

v_call: TRBV5-1
d_call: TRBD1
clone_size: NA
j_call: TRBJ2-1
cdr3_aa: CASSLAGTGTEFF
cdr3_nt: TGCGCCAGCAGCTTGGCCGGGACAGGGACCGAGTTCTTC

v_call: TRBV4-1
d_call: NA
clone_size: NA
j_call: TRBJ2-1
cdr3_aa: CASSQVSSRVFSSYNEQFF
cdr3_nt: TGCGCCAGCAGCCAAGTGTCATCTAGGGTTTTTAGCTCCTACAATGAGCAGTTCTTC

v_call: TRBV7-9
d_call: TRBD1
clone_size: NA
j_call: TRBJ2-7
cdr3_aa: CASSPGQASYEQYF
cdr3_nt: TGTGCCAGCAGTCCAGGACAGGCTTCCTACGAGCAGTACTTC

v_call: TRBV6-5
d_call: NA
clone_size: NA
j_call: TRBJ1-4
cdr3_aa: CASTRTGTTNEKLFF
cdr3_nt: TGTGCCAGCACTCGCACAGGAACAACTAATGAAAAACTGTTTTTT

v_call: TRBV2
d_call: TRBD1
clone_size: NA
j_call: TRBJ2-1
cdr3_aa: CASSVPGQGTYEQFF
cdr3_nt: TGTGCCAGCAGTGTTCCCGGACAGGGTACCTATGAGCAGTTCTTC

v_call: TRBV6-5
d_call: TRBD1
clone_size: few
j_call: TRBJ2-3
cdr3_aa: CASSRGQGADTQYF
cdr3_nt: TGTGCCAGCAGTAGGGGACAGGGGGCAGATACGCAGTATTTT

v_call: TRBV7-3
d_call: TRBD2
clone_size: NA
j_call: TRBJ2-1
cdr3_aa: CASSRYVGTSGGEDEQFF
cdr3_nt: TGTGCCAGCAGCCGCTATGTAGGGACTAGCGGGGGTGAAGATGAGCAGTTCTTC

v_call: TRBV6-5
d_call: NA
clone_size: NA
j_call: TRBJ2-2
cdr3_aa: CASRDRQGGTGELFF
cdr3_nt: TGTGCCAGCAGGGACCGACAGGGAGGGACCGGGGAGCTGTTTTTT

v_call: TRBV2
d_call: NA
clone_size: NA
j_call: TRBJ2-7
cdr3_aa: CASSELLSTGEQYF
cdr3_nt: TGTGCCAGCAGTGAATTGTTATCCACTGGGGAGCAGTACTTC

v_call: TRBV4-1
d_call: NA
clone_size: NA
j_call: TRBJ2-7
cdr3_aa: CASSPGRNGYSYEQYF
cdr3_nt: TGCGCCAGCAGCCCCGGGCGGAATGGGTACTCCTACGAGCAGTACTTC

v_call: TRBV5-4
d_call: NA
clone_size: few
j_call: TRBJ1-1
cdr3_aa: CASSLDPGGGEAFF
cdr3_nt: TGTGCCAGCAGCTTGGATCCGGGGGGCGGTGAAGCTTTCTTT

v_call: TRBV27
d_call: TRBD1
clone_size: NA
j_call: TRBJ1-2
cdr3_aa: CASRPGQGHGYTF
cdr3_nt: TGTGCCAGCAGGCCGGGACAGGGCCATGGCTACACCTTC

v_call: TRBV13
d_call: NA
clone_size: NA
j_call: TRBJ2-1
cdr3_aa: CASSLRRVSQNEQFF
cdr3_nt: TGTGCCAGCAGCTTACGCAGGGTTAGTCAAAATGAGCAGTTCTTC

v_call: TRBV5-6
d_call: NA
clone_size: once
j_call: TRBJ2-3
cdr3_aa: CASSFWTETDTQYF
cdr3_nt: TGTGCCAGCAGCTTTTGGACGGAGACAGATACGCAGTATTTT

v_call: TRBV9
d_call: NA
clone_size: NA
j_call: TRBJ2-7
cdr3_aa: CASSVGGSGAYEQYF
cdr3_nt: TGTGCCAGCAGCGTAGGGGGTTCCGGCGCCTACGAGCAGTACTTC